This TCR beta chain is drawn from a study of blood T cell repertoires in COVID-19. Trimming cost V 0 bases and J 12 bases; bases outside gene matches: 5. The CDR3 covers 15 residues. Germline CDR1 reads MNHEY; CDR2 reads SVGAGI. Original methodology: Estimates of nucleated cell counts were drawn from the amplification of reference gene primers. Generated by immunoSEQ multiplex PCR, the TCRdb table keeps only in-frame clones and is missing some. From that table come the V and J calls and clone size; the DNA was used to work out D and trimming. This table has 150,000 to 170,000 clones, around four fifths appearing once.

Sequences were obtained from peripheral blood. This sequence joins TRBV6-5 and TRBJ2-1; 13 positions match TRBD2. The clonotype was recovered from a woman of 80 years or more with acute or convalescent COVID-19. The CDR3 protein is CASSYSGTSGTGQFF. The CDR3 region has the DNA TGTGCCAGCAGTTACTCGGGGACTAGCGGGACCGGGCAGTTCTTC.